This record covers a single T cell receptor beta chain. The data originate from a study of cytomegalovirus exposure and HLA in healthy donors. A multiplex PCR was run with 60 Vbeta primers and 13 Jbeta primers. TCRdb's copy holds only in-frame clones and misses some; the assay was immunoSEQ multiplex PCR. The top ten clones hold about 1.4% of a sample with roughly 150,000 clones, just over 75% of them seen once. V lost 1 base to trimming and J lost 11 bases; unmatched junction nucleotides: 14. This CDR3 has 16 residues. The germline V gene has CDR1 SGHVS and CDR2 FNYEAQ. Sequenced: PBMCs. This rearrangement joins TRBV7-6 to TRBJ2-5; 9 nucleotides line up with TRBD1. The source is a man between 35 and 55 years old in good health and CMV-seronegative. In DNA form, the CDR3 reads TGTGCCAGCAGCTTAGGACCCGACAGGGGGAGGGATGAGCAGTACTTC. Translating gives CASSLGPDRGRDEQYF.